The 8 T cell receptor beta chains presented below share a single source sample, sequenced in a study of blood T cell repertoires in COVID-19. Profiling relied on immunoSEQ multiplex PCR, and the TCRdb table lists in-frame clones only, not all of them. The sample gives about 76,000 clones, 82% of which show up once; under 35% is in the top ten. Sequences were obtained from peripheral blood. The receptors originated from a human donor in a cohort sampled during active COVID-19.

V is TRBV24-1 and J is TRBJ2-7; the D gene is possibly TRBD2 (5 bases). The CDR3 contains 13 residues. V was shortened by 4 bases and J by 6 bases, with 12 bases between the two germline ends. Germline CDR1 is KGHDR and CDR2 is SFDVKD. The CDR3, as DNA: TGTGCCACCAGTGAGCCGGGGAACGTCGAGCAGTACTTC. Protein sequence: CATSEPGNVEQYF.

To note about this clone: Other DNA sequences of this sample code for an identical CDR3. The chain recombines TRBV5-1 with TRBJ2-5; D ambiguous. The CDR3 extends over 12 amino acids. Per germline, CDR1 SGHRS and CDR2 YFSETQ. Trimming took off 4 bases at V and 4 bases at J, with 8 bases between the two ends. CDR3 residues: CASSPGRETQYF. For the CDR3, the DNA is TGCGCCAGCAGCCCAGGCCGAGAGACCCAGTACTTC.

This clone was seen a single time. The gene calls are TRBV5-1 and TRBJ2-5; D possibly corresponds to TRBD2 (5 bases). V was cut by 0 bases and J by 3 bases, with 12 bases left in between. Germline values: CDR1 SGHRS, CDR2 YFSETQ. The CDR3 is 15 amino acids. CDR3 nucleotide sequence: TGCGCCAGCAGCTTGGCCGCGCAGGAGGAAGAGACCCAGTACTTC. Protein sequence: CASSLAAQEEETQYF.

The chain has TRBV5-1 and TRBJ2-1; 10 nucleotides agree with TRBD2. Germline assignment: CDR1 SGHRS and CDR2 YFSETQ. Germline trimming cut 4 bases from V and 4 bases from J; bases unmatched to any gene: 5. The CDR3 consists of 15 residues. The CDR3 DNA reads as TGCGCCAGCAGCCCTACTAGCGGGGAATACAATGAGCAGTTCTTC. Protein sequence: CASSPTSGEYNEQFF.

Here the CDR3 DNA reads TGTGCCAGCAGTGAACAAAGCAGGCCCACCTTC. It specifies CASSEQSRPTF. The chain uses TRBV6-1 and TRBJ1-2; the D is unclear. Germline lookup yields CDR1 MNHNS and CDR2 SASEGT. This CDR3 comprises 11 residues. V was cut by 2 bases and J by 13 bases, with 11 bases left in between.

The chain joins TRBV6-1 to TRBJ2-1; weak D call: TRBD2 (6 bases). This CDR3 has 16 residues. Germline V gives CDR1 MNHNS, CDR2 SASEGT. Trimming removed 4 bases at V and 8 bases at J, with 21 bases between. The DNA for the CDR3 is TGTGCCAGCAGTGTCCCGGGACTCGTAGGGGCCCATGAGCAGTTCTTC. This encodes CASSVPGLVGAHEQFF.

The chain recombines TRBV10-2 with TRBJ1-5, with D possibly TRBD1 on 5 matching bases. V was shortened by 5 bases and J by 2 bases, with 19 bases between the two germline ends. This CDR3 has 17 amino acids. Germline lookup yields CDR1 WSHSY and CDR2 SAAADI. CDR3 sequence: CASSLGGMGLGNQPQHF. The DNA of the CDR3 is TGCGCCAGCAGTCTTGGGGGGATGGGGCTAGGCAATCAGCCCCAGCATTTT.

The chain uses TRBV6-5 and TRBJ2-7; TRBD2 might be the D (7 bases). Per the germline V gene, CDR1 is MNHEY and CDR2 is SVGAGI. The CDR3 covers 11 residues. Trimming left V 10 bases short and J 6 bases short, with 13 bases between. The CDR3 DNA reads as TGTGCCACCCTGGGGGGGCTCGAGCAGTACTTC. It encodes CATLGGLEQYF.